This is a list of T cell receptor beta chains from one sample in a study of blood T cell repertoires in COVID-19. Clones were sequenced by immunoSEQ multiplex PCR, and TCRdb holds only the in-frame ones, with some missing. The sample lists about 220,000 clones; roughly 80% were seen once. Specimen: peripheral blood. The receptors derive from a human donor in a cohort sampled during active COVID-19. CDR3s include the opening cysteine and the closing phenylalanine or tryptophan. A D gene is named only where the DNA matches it firmly. Size values are once, few and many counts, or a class for expanded clones, and some rows have none.

>-|-|TRBV4-2|TRBJ1-5
TGTGCCAGCAGCCCTGAGAGAGGTGGCAATCAGCCCCAGCATTTT
CASSPERGGNQPQHF
>TRBD1|-|TRBV24-1|TRBJ2-5
TGTGCCACCAGTGAGCCAGGGGGCAGGCAAGAGACCCAGTACTTC
CATSEPGGRQETQYF
>-|-|TRBV27|TRBJ1-6
TGTGCCAGCAGTTTATTTTCTACAGGGACCTCCTATAATTCACCCCTCCACTTT
CASSLFSTGTSYNSPLHF
>-|-|TRBV28|TRBJ2-2
TGTGCCAGCAGTCAGAAGCGTCCTGGGGAGCTGTTTTTT
CASSQKRPGELFF
>TRBD1|few|TRBV3-1/TRBV3-2|TRBJ1-5
TGTGCCAGCAGCCTTGGGACAGTCCCCAATCAGCCCCAGCATTTT
CASSLGTVPNQPQHF
>-|once|TRBV4-2|TRBJ1-4
TGTGCCAGCAGCCAGATTCAGAGGGGAGGTGAAAAACTGTTTTTT
CASSQIQRGGEKLFF
>-|-|TRBV6-6|TRBJ2-7
TGTGCCAGCAGGGAGCCCGGCCTAGCCTACGAGCAGTACTTC
CASREPGLAYEQYF
>-|-|TRBV12-5|TRBJ1-1
TGTGCTAGTGGCCTTTTCGGGATGAACACTGAAGCTTTCTTT
CASGLFGMNTEAFF
>-|few|TRBV25-1|TRBJ1-5
TGTGCCAGCAGTGAAGGGCTCCAGCCCCAGCATTTT
CASSEGLQPQHF
>TRBD1|-|TRBV5-1|TRBJ2-1
TGCGCCAGCAGCCCCGGGACAGTTTACAATGAGCAGTTCTTC
CASSPGTVYNEQFF
>-|-|TRBV6-5|TRBJ2-7
TGTGCCAGCAGTTCCCCGGGAGTTTCCTACGAGCAGTACTTC
CASSSPGVSYEQYF